The 3 T cell receptor beta chains below were found in one sample sequenced in a study of Graves' ophthalmopathy and Graves' hyperthyroidism. RNA transcripts were the source from which TCR beta CDR3 regions were amplified. RT-PCR with HTBI primers came first, then second-round multiplex PCR. TCRdb re-derived calls from the multiplex PCR reads in MiXCR, one entry per CDR3 protein. The sample gives nearly 400,000 distinct CDR3 sequences, around 18% of which show up once; 1.5% to 2% is in the top ten. Material for sequencing was peripheral blood. These receptors originate from a woman between 18 and 29 years old with Graves' ophthalmopathy.

This chain connects TRBV6-2 or TRBV6-3 to TRBJ2-5; the D gene is possibly TRBD1 (5 bases). Trimming took off 4 bases at V and 1 base at J, with 13 bases between the two ends. Germline values: CDR1 MNHEY, CDR2 SVGEGT. This CDR3 region has 15 residues. CDR3 protein: CASSSARAFQETQYF. The CDR3 DNA sequence: TGTGCCAGCAGTTCGGCCAGGGCATTCCAAGAGACCCAGTACTTC.

This clonotype was recorded at least ten times. The chain carries TRBV19 and TRBJ2-2; D assignment may be TRBD1 or TRBD2 (5 bases each). The V end was cut by 9 bases, the J end by 1 base, with 9 bases between. CDR1 is LNHDA, CDR2 SQIVND, per germline (reference sequence). The CDR3 has 13 residues. CDR3 protein: CASGAKNTGELFF. The CDR3 coding sequence is TGTGCCAGCGGGGCGAAGAACACCGGGGAGCTGTTTTTT. Full variable domain (remainder filled in from reference TRBV19 and TRBJ2-2): DGGITQSPKYLFRKEGQNVTLSCEQNLNHDAMYWYRQDPGQGLRLIYYSQIVNDFQKGDIAEGYSVSREKKESFPLTVTSAQKNPTAFYLCASGAKNTGELFFGEGSRLTVL.

This clonotype was detected ten times or more. The V call is TRBV12-3 or TRBV12-4, the J call TRBJ2-5, with TRBD2 matching over 7 bases. The CDR3 extends over 15 amino acids. Trimming cost V 7 bases and J 5 bases; bases outside gene matches: 13. The chain's CDR3 is CASTFGLVGSETQYF. In DNA form, the CDR3 reads TGTGCCAGCACCTTTGGACTAGTCGGGTCGGAGACCCAGTACTTC.